The rows below give T cell receptor beta chains drawn from one sample of a study of blood T cell repertoires in COVID-19. Measured with immunoSEQ multiplex PCR; TCRdb has only the in-frame clones, and not every one. The sample consists of some 160,000 clones, approximately 80% of them appearing once. Source material: peripheral blood. These receptors were collected from a human donor in a cohort sampled during active COVID-19. Each CDR3 is given with its conserved first and last residue. The order of the fields is D gene, V gene, J gene, clone size, CDR3 protein, CDR3 DNA. A D gene is named only where the DNA matches it firmly. Rows give clone size only sometimes, using once, few, many, or a class for an expanded clone.

>TRBD1|TRBV15|TRBJ2-7|NA
CATSVDRVREQYF
TGTGCCACCAGCGTCGACAGGGTAAGGGAGCAGTACTTC
>NA|TRBV15|TRBJ2-7|NA
CATSRRGREYEQYF
TGTGCCACCAGCAGACGGGGGCGGGAGTACGAGCAGTACTTC
>NA|TRBV5-4|TRBJ1-1|once
CASSLAGTHTEAFF
TGTGCCAGCAGCTTGGCCGGGACACACACTGAAGCTTTCTTT
>NA|TRBV7-9|TRBJ1-1|NA
CASSLGQRFEAFF
TGTGCCAGCAGCTTAGGACAGCGCTTTGAAGCTTTCTTT
>NA|TRBV7-2|TRBJ1-3|NA
CASSTRQASGNTIYF
TGTGCCAGCAGCACGAGACAGGCCTCTGGAAACACCATATATTTT
>TRBD1|TRBV10-2|TRBJ1-5|NA
CASRQGDQPQHF
TGCGCCAGCCGACAGGGGGATCAGCCCCAGCATTTT
>NA|TRBV18|TRBJ2-3|NA
CASSPNTDTQYF
TGTGCCAGCTCACCCAACACAGATACGCAGTATTTT
>TRBD1|TRBV6-1|TRBJ1-2|once
CASSEATGAYGYTF
TGTGCCAGCAGTGAAGCGACAGGGGCCTATGGCTACACCTTC
>NA|TRBV5-1|TRBJ1-2|NA
CASSPDTYGYTF
TGCGCCAGCAGCCCCGACACCTATGGCTACACCTTC
>NA|TRBV12-3/TRBV12-4|TRBJ1-1|NA
CASSLWGDTEAFF
TGTGCCAGCAGTTTATGGGGGGACACTGAAGCTTTCTTT
>TRBD1|TRBV5-1|TRBJ2-1|few
CASSTGTGDYNEQFF
TGCGCCAGCTCTACCGGGACAGGAGATTACAATGAGCAGTTCTTC
>TRBD2|TRBV6-5|TRBJ2-7|NA
CASVSPGRAYEQYF
TGTGCCAGCGTTTCTCCCGGGAGGGCTTACGAGCAGTACTTC
>TRBD2|TRBV28|TRBJ2-2|NA
CASSFVGTSGNTGELFF
TGTGCCAGCAGTTTTGTCGGGACTAGCGGGAACACCGGGGAGCTGTTTTTT
>NA|TRBV5-5|TRBJ2-7|NA
CASSLGTSTYEQYF
TGTGCCAGCAGCTTGGGGACAAGTACCTACGAGCAGTACTTC
>TRBD1|TRBV6-5|TRBJ2-7|few
CASTLRQGGYEQYF
TGTGCCAGCACTCTTCGACAGGGGGGTTACGAGCAGTACTTC
>NA|TRBV3-1/TRBV3-2|TRBJ1-1|few
CASSQGGNTEAFF
TGTGCCAGCAGCCAAGGCGGGAACACTGAAGCTTTCTTT
>NA|TRBV7-6|TRBJ2-7|few
CASSPLGGPSYEQYF
TGTGCCAGCAGCCCTCTCGGGGGGCCCTCCTACGAGCAGTACTTC
>TRBD2|TRBV7-2|TRBJ2-5|NA
CASSAGTMETQYF
TGTGCCAGCAGCGCCGGGACTATGGAGACCCAGTACTTC
>TRBD1|TRBV19|TRBJ2-7|NA
CASSTHRGQPSYEQYF
TGTGCCAGTAGTACCCACAGGGGGCAACCCTCCTACGAGCAGTACTTC
>TRBD1|TRBV6-5|TRBJ1-4|NA
CASRGTGGNEKLFF
TGTGCCAGCAGGGGGACAGGGGGCAATGAAAAACTGTTTTTT
>TRBD2|TRBV10-3|TRBJ2-7|NA
CAISESGTSGGFYEQYF
TGTGCCATCAGTGAGTCTGGGACTAGCGGGGGGTTCTACGAGCAGTACTTC
>TRBD1|TRBV18|TRBJ1-5|NA
CASSPLGQGDQPQHF
TGTGCCAGCTCACCACTGGGACAGGGCGATCAGCCCCAGCATTTT
>TRBD2|TRBV19|TRBJ2-1|NA
CASTALGGAWVEQFF
TGTGCCAGTACCGCCCTCGGGGGGGCCTGGGTTGAGCAGTTCTTC
>NA|TRBV7-2|TRBJ2-4|NA
CASSLGGLLAKNIQYF
TGTGCCAGCAGCTTAGGTGGGCTCCTGGCCAAAAACATTCAGTACTTC
>NA|TRBV18|TRBJ1-2|NA
CASSPRAGHGYTF
TGTGCCAGCTCACCACGGGCAGGCCACGGCTACACCTTC
>TRBD2|TRBV24-1|TRBJ2-5|NA
CATSATGLALQETQYF
TGTGCCACCAGTGCCACGGGACTAGCTCTCCAAGAGACCCAGTACTTC
>TRBD1|TRBV11-2|TRBJ1-2|NA
CASSPGTAGYGYTF
TGTGCCAGCAGCCCCGGGACAGCTGGCTATGGCTACACCTTC
>NA|TRBV9|TRBJ2-1|few
CASSVGASSYNEQFF
TGTGCCAGCAGCGTAGGGGCTTCCTCCTACAATGAGCAGTTCTTC
>TRBD2|TRBV28|TRBJ2-7|NA
CASSFPREGVYEQYF
TGTGCCAGCAGTTTCCCGCGGGAGGGCGTATACGAGCAGTACTTC
>TRBD1|TRBV27|TRBJ2-7|NA
CASSSRHPNRGRYEQYF
TGTGCCAGCAGTTCGAGGCACCCGAACAGGGGAAGATACGAGCAGTACTTC
>TRBD1|TRBV10-2|TRBJ1-1|NA
CASSRTGGGEAFF
TGCGCCAGCAGCCGGACAGGTGGTGGTGAAGCTTTCTTT
>NA|TRBV12-3/TRBV12-4|TRBJ1-2|NA
CASSRKGYGYTF
TGTGCCAGCAGTCGTAAGGGGTATGGCTACACCTTC
>TRBD2|TRBV4-1|TRBJ2-7|NA
CASSQSLSGGAWEQYF
TGCGCCAGCAGCCAGTCTCTTAGCGGGGGGGCTTGGGAGCAGTACTTC
>TRBD2|TRBV11-2|TRBJ2-7|once
CASSRRGGTRHSPLYEQYF
TGTGCCAGCAGCCGCCGAGGGGGGACTAGGCATTCCCCTCTCTACGAGCAGTACTTC
>NA|TRBV5-4|TRBJ2-7|NA
CASTLGGQLRQYF
TGTGCCAGCACCCTGGGAGGACAACTTAGGCAGTACTTC
>TRBD2|TRBV11-2|TRBJ2-7|NA
CASSLPGGYEQYF
TGTGCCAGCAGCTTACCGGGGGGCTACGAGCAGTACTTC
>NA|TRBV27|TRBJ2-7|NA
CASSRTGLSYEQYF
TGTGCCAGCAGTCGAACAGGGTTATCCTACGAGCAGTACTTC
>NA|TRBV11-3|TRBJ2-6|NA
CASSLGGSGANVLTF
TGTGCCAGCAGCTTAGGAGGATCTGGGGCCAACGTCCTGACTTTC
>TRBD2|TRBV7-3|TRBJ2-1|NA
CASSMGTSGPNEQFF
TGTGCCAGCAGCATGGGGACTAGCGGTCCCAATGAGCAGTTCTTC
>TRBD2|TRBV18|TRBJ2-1|NA
CASSTGGPWNEQFF
TGTGCCAGCTCAACGGGGGGGCCCTGGAATGAGCAGTTCTTC
>TRBD2|TRBV4-2|TRBJ2-7|NA
CASSQVLAGPYEQYF
TGTGCCAGCAGCCAAGTACTAGCGGGGCCCTACGAGCAGTACTTC
>TRBD1|TRBV5-1|TRBJ2-7|few
CASSHSGGPSSYEQYF
TGCGCCAGCAGCCACTCAGGGGGCCCTAGCTCCTACGAGCAGTACTTC
>NA|TRBV20-1|TRBJ2-7|NA
CSATTGYEQYF
TGCAGTGCTACCACAGGGTACGAGCAGTACTTC
>NA|TRBV6-1|TRBJ2-7|NA
CASSEQGRVGYEQYF
TGTGCCAGCAGTGAGCAGGGCAGGGTAGGCTACGAGCAGTACTTC
>NA|TRBV7-9|TRBJ2-4|NA
CASSLGTLLAKNIQYF
TGTGCCAGCAGCTTGGGGACACTTCTAGCCAAAAACATTCAGTACTTC
>NA|TRBV12-3/TRBV12-4|TRBJ1-1|NA
CASSLTGSLEAFF
TGTGCCAGCAGTTTAACGGGGTCCCTTGAAGCTTTCTTT
>NA|TRBV6-5|TRBJ2-4|NA
CASSYAGRRGKNIQYF
TGTGCCAGCAGTTACGCGGGGCGCCGGGGCAAAAACATTCAGTACTTC
>NA|TRBV5-8|TRBJ2-7|once
CASSFSGEQYF
TGTGCCAGCAGCTTTTCAGGGGAGCAGTACTTC
>TRBD1|TRBV7-2|TRBJ1-2|NA
CASSLGTGLRNYGYTF
TGTGCCAGCAGCTTGGGGACAGGACTCCGAAACTATGGCTACACCTTC
>NA|TRBV9|TRBJ2-7|few
CASSVAGYEQYF
TGTGCCAGCAGCGTAGCAGGGTACGAGCAGTACTTC